The 31 T cell receptor beta chains below all came from one sample that was sequenced in a study of T cells in Graves' hyperthyroidism and ophthalmopathy. Amplified TCR beta CDR3 regions came from RNA transcripts. HTBI primers drove first-round RT-PCR of the TCR CDR3. Each CDR3 protein is one row after TCRdb ran MiXCR on the multiplex PCR reads. The profile shows more than 500,000 distinct CDR3 sequences, more than 45% of them singletons. Sequenced input: peripheral blood or thyroid tissue (not recorded which). Receptors were obtained from an adult woman with Graves' disease, either hyperthyroidism or ophthalmopathy (not recorded which).

This clonotype occurred many times. The J gene is TRBJ2-5, the V gene TRBV4-1; TRBD1 matches 10 bases. The J segment lost 1 base and the V segment lost 4 bases, leaving 9 bases of the junction unmatched. Germline V CDR1 and CDR2: MGHRA, YSYEKL. CDR3 length: 17 amino acids. The CDR3 spells CASSRFPGTGVQETQYF. The CDR3 DNA reads as TGCGCCAGCAGCCGATTTCCCGGGACAGGGGTCCAAGAGACCCAGTACTTC.

The chain combines TRBV10-3 with TRBJ2-3, with D unclear. Germline values: CDR1 ENHRY, CDR2 SYGVKD. The V end was cut by 6 bases, the J end by 6 bases, with 7 bases between. CDR3 length: 11 residues. CDR3 sequence (DNA): TGTGCCATCAGGGAAGGGGATACGCAGTATTTT. This gives the protein CAIREGDTQYF.

The chain joins TRBV13 to TRBJ1-1; the D is unclear. Trimming took 7 bases from V and 0 from J, leaving 12 bases between them. CDR1 is PRHDT, CDR2 FYEKMQ, per germline (reference sequence). The CDR3 covers 14 residues. The DNA of the CDR3 is TGTGCCAGCATGATGGGCCTGTTGAACACTGAAGCTTTCTTT. Protein: CASMMGLLNTEAFF.

This clonotype has just a few counts. This rearrangement joins TRBV29-1 to TRBJ1-1; no clear D gene. V dropped 0 bases and J dropped 1 base, with 12 bases sitting between them. CDR1 is SQVTM and CDR2 is ANQGSEA in the germline V gene. This CDR3 is 15 amino acids long. Written as DNA, the CDR3 is TGCAGCGTTGAAGATGACGGTGCATCGAACACTGAAGCTTTCTTT. Translated, it gives CSVEDDGASNTEAFF.

The rearrangement links TRBV29-1 to TRBJ2-5, with TRBD2 identical over 8 bases. This CDR3 spans 15 amino acids. CDR1 and CDR2 from the germline V gene are SQVTM and ANQGSEA. V lost 3 bases and J lost 0; bases outside the gene matches: 6. CDR3 residues: CSVEDGTSHQETQYF. The CDR3 DNA is TGCAGCGTTGAGGACGGGACTAGTCACCAAGAGACCCAGTACTTC.

Details on this clonotype: One end of the junction does not line up with germline, which may come from a read error. This sequence joins TRBV2 and TRBJ2-5; D ambiguous. The CDR3 sequence is 17 residues long. Germline lookup yields CDR1 SNHLY and CDR2 FYNNEI. CDR3 DNA: TGTGCCAGCAGTGAAATCGTTCCTGTACCTTTCCAAGGGACCCAGTACTTC. This sequence encodes CASSEIVPVPFQGTQYF.

The chain recombines TRBV10-3 with TRBJ2-5; 11 bases match TRBD2. Per germline, CDR1 ENHRY and CDR2 SYGVKD. The J segment lost 5 bases and the V segment lost 9 bases, leaving 20 bases of the junction unmatched. CDR3 length: 18 amino acids. This chain's CDR3 is CAIQDYRSGRENGETQYF. The CDR3, as DNA: TGTGCCATACAGGATTATCGTAGCGGGAGGGAGAACGGGGAGACCCAGTACTTC.

In this sample, this clonotype turned up many times. The rearrangement links TRBV20-1 to TRBJ2-2; a weak D match, TRBD2 (7 bases). CDR3 size: 15 residues. In germline, CDR1 is DFQATT, CDR2 SNEGSKA (reference sequence). The ends were cut back, 6 bases at V and 4 bases at J, with 18 bases in the middle. CDR3 sequence (DNA): TGCAGTGCCTATCGCGGGGGAGGGGGCACCGGGGAGCTGTTTTTT. Protein: CSAYRGGGGTGELFF.

V and J are TRBV20-1 and TRBJ2-7, with D unclear. The germline gives CDR1 DFQATT, CDR2 SNEGSKA (reference sequence). The CDR3 loop spans 16 amino acids. V dropped 0 bases and J dropped 7 bases, with 22 bases sitting between them. This chain's CDR3 is CSARDSRTTRVREQYF. As DNA, the CDR3 is TGCAGTGCTAGAGATTCCCGTACTACCCGAGTGCGGGAGCAGTACTTC.

With regard to this clonotype: The conserved closing phenylalanine or tryptophan is absent in this CDR3, likely reflecting a read error. Because the CDR3's place on the DNA is in doubt, the DNA is left out and the CDR3 is given as listed by TCRdb. The rearrangement links TRBV11-2 to TRBJ2-3; the D call in the table, TRBD1, was not verified against the DNA. The CDR3 length equals 8 residues, ends included. Germline CDR1 SGHAT, CDR2 FQNNGV. CDR3 in amino acids: CASSADRR.

Ten or more counts support this clonotype. The V call is TRBV5-1, the J call TRBJ2-6; 9 bases match TRBD1. V gave up 4 bases and J gave up 0 bases; unmatched junction bases: 8. Looked up from germline, CDR1 is SGHRS and CDR2 is YFSETQ. The length of the CDR3 is 18 residues. DNA for the CDR3: TGCGCCAGCAGCCCCCGCGGACAGGGGTTCTCTGGGGCCAACGTCCTGACTTTC. This translates into CASSPRGQGFSGANVLTF.

This clonotype was observed at least ten times. The V gene is TRBV7-3, the J gene TRBJ2-5; 7 nucleotides agree with TRBD1. CDR3 length equals 17 residues. With V trimmed by 4 bases and J by 3 bases, 14 bases remained unmatched. The germline V gene encodes CDR1 SGHTA and CDR2 FQGTGA. The CDR3 protein is CASSSPRDRRHKETQYF. In DNA, the CDR3 is TGTGCCAGCAGCTCCCCCCGGGACAGACGCCATAAAGAGACCCAGTACTTC.

This clonotype was recorded at least ten times. V and J are TRBV6-1 and TRBJ2-7, with D possibly TRBD1 on 5 matching bases. The length of the CDR3 is 15 residues. Trimming removed 4 bases at V and 2 bases at J, with 15 bases between. Looked up from germline, CDR1 is MNHNS and CDR2 is SASEGT. The CDR3 sequence is CASSANQGTTYEQYF. For the CDR3, the DNA is TGTGCCAGCAGTGCCAATCAGGGCACCACCTACGAGCAGTACTTC.

This clonotype has at least ten counts. The chain recombines TRBV28 with TRBJ1-2; D is uncertain. CDR3 length: 11 amino acids. CDR1 is MDHEN, CDR2 SYDVKM, per germline. V was cut by 7 bases and J by 8 bases, with 11 bases left in between. In DNA, the CDR3 is TGTGCCAGCACCAGACACGCCGGCTACACCTTC. It specifies CASTRHAGYTF.

CDR3 sequence reads: CASSAQADQPQHF. The DNA of the CDR3 is TGTGCCAGCAGTGCTCAGGCGGATCAGCCCCAGCATTTT. This rearrangement joins TRBV2 to TRBJ1-5, with unresolved D. The CDR3 is 13 amino acids. V gave up 4 bases and J gave up 5 bases, with 9 bases separating them. The V gene's germline CDR1 is SNHLY and CDR2 FYNNEI.

The chain carries TRBV28 and TRBJ1-5, with 7 bases identical to TRBD1. The CDR3 contains 19 residues. CDR1 and CDR2 (germline): MDHEN, SYDVKM. Germline trimming cut 3 bases from V and 0 bases from J; bases unmatched to any gene: 14. CDR3 protein: CASSFLLELTGHSNQPQHF. The CDR3 DNA is TGTGCCAGCAGTTTTTTGCTGGAGTTGACAGGGCATAGCAATCAGCCCCAGCATTTT.

This clonotype occurred many times. The rearrangement joins TRBV12-3 or TRBV12-4 to TRBJ1-2; D might be TRBD1 (6 bases). Trimming pared 6 bases from V and 3 bases from J, leaving 14 bases between. CDR3 length equals 14 residues. CDR3 nucleotide sequence: TGTGCCAGCAGCTCTTCAGGGGACTACTATGGCTACACCTTC. Its protein product is CASSSSGDYYGYTF.

The rearrangement uses TRBV2 and TRBJ1-6; 7 bases agree with TRBD1. There are 15 residues in the CDR3. V dropped 5 bases and J dropped 13; count of bases not matched to a gene: 14. The germline V gene has CDR1 SNHLY and CDR2 FYNNEI. The CDR3 sequence: CASSMTQGGNQPLHF. CDR3 coding DNA: TGTGCCAGCAGTATGACCCAGGGGGGCAATCAGCCCCTCCACTTT.

The table lists this clonotype with many counts. V is TRBV2 and J is TRBJ1-1, with D uncertain. Germline CDR1 and CDR2: SNHLY and FYNNEI. The CDR3 is 12 amino acids. Trimming removed 7 bases from V and 4 bases from J, with 10 bases in between. Here the CDR3 reads CASKKIGTEAFF. In DNA form, the CDR3 reads TGTGCCAGCAAGAAAATTGGCACTGAAGCTTTCTTT.

This clonotype has just a few counts. The CDR3 loop reads CASSPGLENEQYF. In DNA form, the CDR3 reads TGTGCCAGCAGCCCGGGACTAGAGAACGAGCAGTACTTC. This chain joins TRBV28 and TRBJ2-7; 8 bases map to TRBD2. CDR1 MDHEN and CDR2 SYDVKM come from the germline V gene. Unmatched junction bases numbered 6, after V lost 6 bases and J lost 5 bases. This CDR3 contains 13 residues.

The table lists this clonotype with a few counts. The gene calls are TRBV10-3 and TRBJ1-2; no clear D gene. CDR3 length equals 13 residues. CDR1 is ENHRY, CDR2 SYGVKD, per germline. Trimming pared 3 bases from V and 0 bases from J, leaving 5 bases between. DNA for the CDR3: TGTGCCATCAGTGAATGGGCTAACTATGGCTACACCTTC. Protein sequence: CAISEWANYGYTF.

The sample holds many counts of this clonotype. The genes are TRBV6-1 and TRBJ1-1; D is possibly TRBD1 (6 bases). V gave up 6 bases and J gave up 10 bases, with 24 bases separating them. CDR3 size: 15 residues. CDR1 is MNHNS and CDR2 is SASEGT in the germline V gene. The chain's CDR3 is CASSAQGRDVQAAFF. The CDR3 DNA reads as TGTGCCAGCAGCGCACAGGGACGGGACGTTCAGGCAGCTTTCTTT.

This clonotype was counted at least ten times. The V call is TRBV6-1, the J call TRBJ1-2; D call uncertain. Germline V CDR1 and CDR2: MNHNS, SASEGT. The CDR3 covers 13 residues. V was trimmed by 8 bases and J by 2 bases, leaving 12 bases between them. CDR3 coding DNA: TGTGCCAGCCCAATGTCAGGAAACTATGGCTACACCTTC. Protein product: CASPMSGNYGYTF.

The chain recombines TRBV25-1 with TRBJ2-6; D unresolved. Germline V gives CDR1 MGHDK, CDR2 SYGVNS. The CDR3 extends over 15 amino acids. V gave up 8 bases and J gave up 5 bases, with 16 bases separating them. The chain's CDR3 is CASLASANRANVLTF. DNA of the CDR3: TGTGCCAGCTTGGCCTCGGCGAACCGGGCCAACGTCCTGACTTTC.

The gene calls are TRBV7-9 and TRBJ2-7, with no clear D. The V and J ends lost 4 bases and 6 bases respectively, with 7 bases between them. The CDR3 is made up of 11 amino acids. Germline V lookup: CDR1 SEHNR, CDR2 FQNEAQ (reference sequence). The CDR3 bases are TGTGCCAGCAGCTCGCCTACCGAGCAGTACTTC. Its translation: CASSSPTEQYF.

This clonotype showed up many times. The gene calls are TRBV4-1 and TRBJ1-5, with TRBD1 identical over 9 bases. V trimming: 4 bases; J trimming: 3 bases; junction bases outside the gene matches: 13. Germline CDR1 reads MGHRA; CDR2 reads YSYEKL. The CDR3 is 18 amino acids. This CDR3 reads CASSLTGAGTGNNQPQHF. The CDR3, as DNA: TGCGCCAGCAGCCTCACCGGCGCCGGGACAGGGAACAATCAGCCCCAGCATTTT.

V and J are TRBV29-1 and TRBJ2-7; D possibly corresponds to TRBD1 (6 bases). This CDR3 contains 16 residues. Trimming shortened V by 1 base and J by 0 bases, and 16 bases separated the two germline ends. Germline V gene data show CDR1 as SQVTM and CDR2 as ANQGSEA. CDR3 coding DNA: TGCAGCGTTGAAGTATTCAGGGACATACTCTCCTACGAGCAGTACTTC. Translated, it gives CSVEVFRDILSYEQYF.

This chain uses TRBV9 with TRBJ2-7, with 10 nucleotides matching TRBD1. V lost 3 bases, J lost 7 bases, and 10 bases stayed unmatched. CDR1 is SGDLS, CDR2 YYNGEE, per germline. This CDR3 comprises 15 residues. The CDR3 reads CASSARGTGEGEQYF. DNA for the CDR3: TGTGCCAGCAGCGCCCGGGGGACAGGGGAAGGGGAGCAGTACTTC.

This clonotype has ten or more counts. This chain links TRBV2 with TRBJ2-2, with 10 bases matching TRBD1. Losses at the gene ends were 8 bases for V and 6 bases for J; bases not matched to a gene: 9. The length of the CDR3 is 15 residues. Germline V gene data show CDR1 as SNHLY and CDR2 as FYNNEI. The CDR3 DNA is TGTGCCAGCGGAAGTCGGGGACAGGGGCCCGGGGAGCTGTTTTTT. This codes for CASGSRGQGPGELFF.

This clonotype was detected many times. The chain employs TRBV2 and TRBJ1-4, with D perhaps TRBD1 (6 bases). CDR1 and CDR2 (germline): SNHLY, FYNNEI. This CDR3 spans 15 amino acids. V lost 6 bases to trimming and J lost 2 bases, with 13 bases between them. CDR3 sequence reads: CASSDTGSTNEKLFF. CDR3 nucleotides: TGTGCCAGCAGCGATACAGGGTCTACTAATGAAAAACTGTTTTTT.

Comment on this clonotype: One junction end does not reproduce the germline sequence, and a read error may be involved. This chain connects TRBV11-2 to TRBJ1-1, with D possibly matching TRBD1 (5 bases). The CDR3 has 14 residues. Germline CDR1 is SGHAT and CDR2 is FQNNGV. The CDR3: CASGLAGLDTEAFF. As DNA, the CDR3 is TGTGCCAGCGGCTTAGCAGGGTTGGATACCGAAGCTTTCTTT.